Below are 16 T cell receptor beta chains sequenced from a single sample in a study of response to subunit inactivated influenza vaccine. A single record per CDR3 protein comes from TCRdb applying MiXCR to the RT-PCR reads. The sample lists some 570,000 distinct CDR3 sequences, around 10% occurring once. Another study also made use of these data, one on T cells expressing NK-cell markers. That publication notes: Beta-chain TCR cDNA was generated via 5'RACE template switching with UMIs.

The specimen was PBMCs from blood, collected on the day of vaccination. The source of these receptors is a man aged 50 to 59 who received an inactivated influenza vaccine.

The chain joins TRBV29-1 to TRBJ2-5, with 12 positions matching TRBD2. V gave up 6 bases and J gave up 1 base; unmatched junction bases: 6. The CDR3 consists of 15 residues. The V gene's germline CDR1 is SQVTM and CDR2 ANQGSEA. The CDR3 protein is CSVDLAGGPQETQYF. CDR3 nucleotides: TGCAGCGTAGACCTAGCGGGGGGGCCCCAAGAGACCCAGTACTTC.

The chain uses TRBV27 and TRBJ2-1, with D possibly matching TRBD1 (5 bases). Trimming took 5 bases from V and 8 from J, leaving 16 bases between them. CDR1 MNHEY and CDR2 SMNVEV come from the germline V gene (reference sequence). The CDR3 runs to 14 residues. CDR3 bases: TGTGCCAGCAGTCCCCTCTTAGGGGTCGATGAGCAGTTCTTC. Translated, it gives CASSPLLGVDEQFF.

This clonotype was seen only a few times. V gene TRBV14 combines with J gene TRBJ2-7; 11 bases fit TRBD1. This CDR3 is built from 19 residues. V lost 0 bases and J lost 0; bases outside the gene matches: 10. Germline V gene lookup returns CDR1 SGHDN and CDR2 FVKESK. Here the CDR3 DNA reads TGTGCCAGCAGCCAAGATAAGGACAGGGGGCTGCTTAACTCCTACGAGCAGTACTTC. Its protein is CASSQDKDRGLLNSYEQYF.

The chain links TRBV12-3 or TRBV12-4 to TRBJ2-3, with 14 bases that match TRBD2. Losses at the gene ends were 5 bases for V and 8 bases for J; bases not matched to a gene: 12. CDR3 length: 17 residues. The CDR3: CASSPLTGLAGEGTQYF. The CDR3 DNA sequence: TGTGCCAGCAGTCCCCTGACGGGACTAGCGGGAGAGGGTACGCAGTATTTT.

The gene calls are TRBV6-2 or TRBV6-3 and TRBJ2-7, with 7 bases identical to TRBD1. From germline, CDR1 is MNHEY and CDR2 SVGEGT. With V trimmed by 6 bases and J by 1 base, 9 bases remained unmatched. This CDR3 has 15 residues. This CDR3 is CASSNDRQGSYEQYF. The CDR3 DNA is TGTGCCAGCAGCAACGATCGACAGGGTTCCTACGAGCAGTACTTC.

This clonotype has only a few counts. This chain links TRBV3-1 with TRBJ2-2; D call uncertain. The CDR3 extends over 15 amino acids. The germline V gene encodes CDR1 LGHDT and CDR2 YNNKEL (reference sequence). Trimming removed 5 bases from V and 5 bases from J, with 15 bases in between. CDR3 sequence reads: CASSFEAAKTGELFF. The CDR3 DNA follows: TGTGCCAGCAGCTTCGAGGCCGCAAAGACCGGGGAGCTGTTTTTT.

The chain carries TRBV5-1 and TRBJ1-6, with 9 bases identical to TRBD1. Germline loops: CDR1 SGHRS, CDR2 YFSETQ. V lost 1 base to trimming and J lost 8 bases; unmatched junction nucleotides: 4. This CDR3 is 15 amino acids long. CDR3 DNA: TGCGCCAGCAGCTTGCGGACAGGGGAGGATTCACCCCTCCACTTT. Its protein product is CASSLRTGEDSPLHF.

The CDR3 region is CASSRRGQGAGGYTF. Here the CDR3 DNA reads TGTGCCAGCAGCCGCCGGGGACAGGGGGCTGGTGGCTACACCTTC. The J gene is TRBJ1-2, the V gene TRBV6-2 or TRBV6-3, with 12 bases identical to TRBD1. CDR1 MNHEY and CDR2 SVGEGT come from the germline V gene. This CDR3 spans 15 amino acids. Trimming took 6 bases from V and 7 from J; bases not matched to a gene: 9.

V usage is TRBV20-1 and J usage is TRBJ2-7, with 8 bases matching TRBD1. The CDR3 runs 13 residues. The J segment lost 3 bases and the V segment lost 6 bases, leaving 7 bases of the junction unmatched. The germline CDR1 and CDR2 sequences are DFQATT and SNEGSKA (reference sequence). The CDR3 bases are TGCAGTGCCCGGGACAGGAGCAACTACGAGCAGTACTTC. Its protein is CSARDRSNYEQYF.

This clonotype was counted ten times or more. The chain is built from TRBV5-1 and TRBJ2-5; D unclear. With 2 bases removed from V and 1 base from J, the gap between germline ends came to 0 bases. The V gene's germline CDR1 is SGHRS and CDR2 YFSETQ. The CDR3 loop spans 11 amino acids. CDR3 sequence reads: CASSFQETQYF. In DNA form, the CDR3 reads TGCGCCAGCAGCTTCCAAGAGACCCAGTACTTC.

The chain joins TRBV12-3 or TRBV12-4 to TRBJ2-1, with 7 nucleotides matching TRBD1. This CDR3 is built from 15 residues. V shed 7 bases and J 0 bases; nucleotides not matched to a gene: 6. CDR3 protein: CASTVQGNSYNEQFF. The CDR3, as DNA: TGTGCCAGCACCGTACAGGGGAACTCCTACAATGAGCAGTTCTTC.

The sample holds a few counts of this clonotype. The chain links TRBV27 to TRBJ2-1; 11 bases match TRBD2. This CDR3 is built from 16 residues. The germline V gene encodes CDR1 MNHEY and CDR2 SMNVEV (reference sequence). V gave up 2 bases and J gave up 4 bases; unmatched junction bases: 4. The CDR3 DNA sequence: TGTGCCAGCAGTTTAACCCTAGCGGGGGGATACAATGAGCAGTTCTTC. Translated, it gives CASSLTLAGGYNEQFF.

The rearrangement uses TRBV5-1 and TRBJ2-1; D not resolved. Trimming took off 3 bases at V and 0 bases at J, with 10 bases between the two ends. The CDR3 covers 15 residues. Germline V gives CDR1 SGHRS, CDR2 YFSETQ. CDR3 protein: CASSSLPSSYNEQFF. The CDR3, as DNA: TGCGCCAGCAGCTCCCTACCTAGCTCCTACAATGAGCAGTTCTTC.

V gene TRBV25-1 combines with J gene TRBJ2-1; 8 positions match TRBD1. Germline V gene data show CDR1 as MGHDK and CDR2 as SYGVNS. V lost 2 bases, J lost 4 bases, and 7 bases stayed unmatched. The CDR3 covers 16 residues. The CDR3 DNA is TGTGCCAGCAGTGAACCAAGGACAGGGACTTACAATGAGCAGTTCTTC. This encodes CASSEPRTGTYNEQFF.

This chain connects TRBV11-2 to TRBJ2-7; no definite D call. Germline V CDR1 and CDR2: SGHAT, FQNNGV. The CDR3 loop spans 12 amino acids. V lost 1 base and J 6 bases, leaving 7 bases between the germline ends. For the CDR3, the DNA is TGTGCCAGCAGCTTAGGGGTTATCGAGCAGTACTTC. Translation: CASSLGVIEQYF. The full variable domain, with the rest looked up from reference TRBV11-2 and TRBJ2-7, is EAGVAQSPRYKIIEKRQSVAFWCNPISGHATLYWYQQILGQGPKLLIQFQNNGVVDDSQLPKDRFSAERLKGVDSTLKIQPAKLEDSAVYLCASSLGVIEQYFGPGTRLTVT.

This clonotype was detected only a few times. This could be a read error, since a much larger clone is one nucleotide away. V is TRBV4-2 and J is TRBJ1-2, with 10 bases fitting TRBD1. The germline V gene has CDR1 LGHNA and CDR2 YNFKEQ. CDR3 length equals 13 residues. The V segment lost 4 bases and the J segment 6 bases; nucleotides outside the gene matches: 2. CDR3: CASSPGTGDGYTF. The CDR3 DNA reads TGTGCCAGCAGCCCCGGGACAGGGGATGGCTACACCTTC.